Shown below are 4 T cell receptor beta chains from a single sample sequenced in a study of post-analysis software for immune sequencing data. Study results and caveats: A few TRBV segments (TRBV5-6, TRBV5-1 and TRBV20-1 among them) occurred more frequently in patients than in controls.

Their recognized antigens are unknown. Presence of unique molecular identifiers characterized the TCR beta cDNA libraries. TCRdb fed the PCR reads into MiXCR, producing one record per CDR3 protein. This sample has roughly 570,000 distinct CDR3 sequences, with around 36% found just once. The material sequenced was blood. The origin of the receptors is a girl aged 2-17 years with multiple sclerosis.

The V call is TRBV7-4, the J call TRBJ2-7; no firm D call. Deletions cut 1 base from V and 6 bases from J, with 13 bases between. Per germline, CDR1 SGHVT and CDR2 SQSDAQ. The CDR3 has 14 residues. CDR3: CASSLVSRAGEQYF. DNA for the CDR3: TGTGCCAGCAGCTTAGTGTCTCGGGCTGGCGAGCAGTACTTC.

This clonotype was recorded once. V and J are TRBV2 and TRBJ1-2; possible D gene TRBD1, 5 bases. From germline, CDR1 is SNHLY and CDR2 FYNNEI. The CDR3 contains 14 residues. Trimming shortened V by 2 bases and J by 6 bases, and 13 bases separated the two germline ends. CDR3 sequence (DNA): TGTGCCAGCAGTGAACATGGGGGGGTAAATGGCTACACCTTC. Translated: CASSEHGGVNGYTF.

This clonotype has more than one count but fewer than ten. This chain connects TRBV24-1 to TRBJ2-3, with 8 bases that match TRBD2. V shed 4 bases, J shed 4 bases, and the junction held 6 bases outside the gene matches. CDR1 is KGHDR, CDR2 SFDVKD, per germline. The CDR3 totals 15 residues. This chain's CDR3 is CATSETGGRADTQYF. The CDR3 nucleotides are TGTGCCACCAGTGAAACGGGGGGGCGCGCAGATACGCAGTATTTT.

There are a few counts of this clonotype. V is TRBV25-1 and J is TRBJ2-3; D unresolved. The V gene's germline CDR1 is MGHDK and CDR2 SYGVNS. This CDR3 contains 10 residues. V lost 8 bases and J 1 base, leaving 1 base between the germline ends. The DNA of the CDR3 is TGTGCCAGCCGCACAGATACGCAGTATTTT. This sequence encodes CASRTDTQYF.